A selection of T cell receptor beta chains follows, all from one sample in a study of blood T cell repertoires in COVID-19. Method: immunoSEQ multiplex PCR; TCRdb's copy keeps in-frame clones and lacks some. This sample has 300,000 to 400,000 clones, with about 90% found just once. The sample comprised peripheral blood. Receptor source: a woman aged 30 to 39 with COVID-19, enrolled during active disease. CDR3s include the opening cysteine and the closing phenylalanine or tryptophan. Each record gives: V gene, clone size, D gene, J gene, CDR3 DNA, CDR3 protein. A D gene is named only where the DNA matches it firmly. Clone size, where shown, is once, few, many, or a class for clones that have expanded.

TRBV4-1	NA	NA	TRBJ2-7	TGCGCCAGCAGCCAAGATCTAGGAGGGTTAGATATATTTTACGAGCAGTACTTC	CASSQDLGGLDIFYEQYF
TRBV6-2/TRBV6-3	NA	TRBD2	TRBJ2-6	TGTGCCAGCAGCGAACCGGGACTAGCTTCAGGGGCCAACGTCCTGACTTTC	CASSEPGLASGANVLTF
TRBV7-6	NA	NA	TRBJ1-6	TGTGCCAGCAGCTTAGCGCGGGGGGCGGATTCACCCCTCCACTTT	CASSLARGADSPLHF
TRBV28	few	NA	TRBJ2-7	TGTGCCAGCAGCCTTAGGGGCTGGTTCCACGAGCAGTACTTC	CASSLRGWFHEQYF
TRBV28	NA	NA	TRBJ2-6	TGTGCCAGCACCTATGTAGGGGGAACAGGGGCCAACGTCCTGACTTTC	CASTYVGGTGANVLTF
TRBV3-1/TRBV3-2	once	TRBD1	TRBJ1-5	TGTGCCAGCAGCCAAGAACTCCGGGACAGGTCTAGCAATCAGCCCCAGCATTTT	CASSQELRDRSSNQPQHF
TRBV7-2	NA	NA	TRBJ2-3	TGTGCCAGCAGCTTAGTTGGCGGCGGAACAGATACGCAGTATTTT	CASSLVGGGTDTQYF
TRBV7-9	NA	NA	TRBJ2-5	TGTGCCAGCAGCAAAAAGGGGCAAGAGACCCAGTACTTC	CASSKKGQETQYF
TRBV2	NA	TRBD1	TRBJ2-3	TGTGCCAGCAGCCTTCACCGACAGGGGGTGACAGATACGCAGTATTTT	CASSLHRQGVTDTQYF
TRBV7-2	NA	TRBD2	TRBJ2-5	TGTGCCAGCAGCTCGTGGACTAGCGGGGCTACTGAGACCCAGTACTTC	CASSSWTSGATETQYF
TRBV4-2	NA	NA	TRBJ1-3	TGTGCCAGCAGCCAAGACAGGCTGAGCTCTGGAAACACCATATATTTT	CASSQDRLSSGNTIYF
TRBV4-2	few	TRBD2	TRBJ2-7	TGTGCCAGCAGCCGCAGAAGCGGGGACCACGAGCAGTACTTC	CASSRRSGDHEQYF
TRBV18	NA	TRBD1	TRBJ1-5	TGTGCCAGCTCACCCATCAGGGGGGAGGATCAGCCCCAGCATTTT	CASSPIRGEDQPQHF
TRBV6-2/TRBV6-3	NA	TRBD2	TRBJ2-1	TGTGCCAGCAGTCGACTAGCGGGAGGGTACAATGAGCAGTTCTTC	CASSRLAGGYNEQFF
TRBV9	NA	TRBD2	TRBJ2-1	TGTGCCAGCAGCGTAGAAGGTTCTAGCGGGAACTACAATGAGCAGTTCTTC	CASSVEGSSGNYNEQFF
TRBV4-1	NA	TRBD1	TRBJ1-1	TGCGCCAGCATCCCCAATATAAACCAGGCAGGGGGTACGAACACTGAAGCTTTCTTT	CASIPNINQAGGTNTEAFF
TRBV12-5	NA	TRBD2	TRBJ2-1	TGTGCTAGTGGTTTGGGCAGACTAGCGATTGACTACAATGAGCAGTTCTTC	CASGLGRLAIDYNEQFF
TRBV27	NA	NA	TRBJ2-5	TGTGCCAGCAGTCTGACCAGGGATGGCTTGCGGGAGACCCAGTACTTC	CASSLTRDGLRETQYF
TRBV7-2	NA	TRBD2	TRBJ2-2	TGTGCCAGCAGCTATCTAGCGGGACTTAACACCGGGGAGCTGTTTTTT	CASSYLAGLNTGELFF
TRBV5-1	NA	TRBD1	TRBJ2-5	TGCGCCAGCAGTCGGGACAGGGGTGACGAGACCCAGTACTTC	CASSRDRGDETQYF
TRBV9	NA	NA	TRBJ2-1	TGTGCCAGCCCCCTGTCAGGGCGGCGGAATGAGCAGTTCTTC	CASPLSGRRNEQFF
TRBV7-9	NA	TRBD1	TRBJ2-2	TGTGCCAGCAGCCTCCCCGACAGGGGGGACACCGGGGAGCTGTTTTTT	CASSLPDRGDTGELFF
TRBV3-1/TRBV3-2	NA	NA	TRBJ1-5	TGTGCCAGCAGCTTTCGTTCTAATCAGCCCCAGCATTTT	CASSFRSNQPQHF
TRBV4-3	NA	TRBD1	TRBJ2-5	TGCGCCAGCAGCCGAGATACAGGGGAAGAGACCCAGTACTTC	CASSRDTGEETQYF
TRBV27	NA	NA	TRBJ1-2	TGTGCCAGCAGTTTAATGGGCTTTGATGGCTACACCTTC	CASSLMGFDGYTF
TRBV5-5	few	TRBD2	TRBJ2-1	TGTGCCAGCAGCTTGGTGGTGACTAGCGGGAGCTATGAGCAGTTCTTC	CASSLVVTSGSYEQFF
TRBV6-5	NA	TRBD1	TRBJ1-1	TGTGCCAGCAGTATGGACAGGGCCCCGGTTACTGAAGCTTTCTTT	CASSMDRAPVTEAFF
TRBV28	NA	TRBD2	TRBJ2-7	TGTGCCAGCAGTTTGGGACTAGCGGGCGTAAGCTCCTACGAGCAGTACTTC	CASSLGLAGVSSYEQYF